This T cell receptor (beta chain) stems from a study of blood T cell repertoires in COVID-19. Study-level background: Sources were T cells, B-cell-depleted T cells, or PBMCs; the material itself was cDNA or gDNA.

Sequencing was performed with immunoSEQ multiplex PCR; in TCRdb, only in-frame clones are kept and a portion is missing. The data contain some 140,000 clones, 70% to 85% of them singletons. The CDR3 covers 15 residues. Germline V lookup: CDR1 SGHTA, CDR2 FQGTGA. J lost 4 bases, V lost 5 bases, and 3 bases had no gene match. The receptor's source is a man in his 60s with acute or convalescent COVID-19. What was sequenced was peripheral blood. This rearrangement joins TRBV7-3 to TRBJ2-2, with 11 bases matching TRBD2. The CDR3 spells CASSATSGTTGELFF. The DNA of the CDR3 is TGTGCCAGCAGCGCGACTAGCGGGACCACCGGGGAGCTGTTTTTT.